The rows below give T cell receptor beta chains drawn from one sample of a study of T cell responses to AZD1222 COVID-19 vaccine. Method: immunoSEQ multiplex PCR; TCRdb's copy keeps in-frame clones and lacks some. In the table there are around 150,000 clones, roughly 90% of which are singletons. The input for sequencing was peripheral blood, taken 28 days after the second AZD1222 dose. The receptors were gathered from an adult who received the AZD1222 COVID-19 vaccine. Each CDR3 is given with its conserved first and last residue. D genes are given only for firm matches. Some rows have no size entry. The others give once, few or many, or a class for an expanded clone.

V: TRBV27
D: -
size: -
J: TRBJ2-2
DNA: TGTGCCAGCAGCCGGGACGGCAACCCGAACACCGGGGAGCTGTTTTTT
CDR3: CASSRDGNPNTGELFF

V: TRBV15
D: -
size: -
J: TRBJ1-1
DNA: TGTGCCACCAGCAGAGGCTCAGTCACTGAAGCTTTCTTT
CDR3: CATSRGSVTEAFF

V: TRBV11-2
D: TRBD1
size: -
J: TRBJ2-7
DNA: TGTGCCAGCAGCCCCCCTTCGACAGGGGTGAGGGAGCAGTACTTC
CDR3: CASSPPSTGVREQYF

V: TRBV5-4
D: -
size: -
J: TRBJ1-6
DNA: TGTGCCACGAGAGGGAAGGGTAATTCACCCCTCCACTTT
CDR3: CATRGKGNSPLHF

V: TRBV7-2
D: -
size: -
J: TRBJ1-1
DNA: TGTGCCAGCAATGGGTGGAACACTGAAGCTTTCTTT
CDR3: CASNGWNTEAFF

V: TRBV11-2
D: TRBD1
size: -
J: TRBJ1-1
DNA: TGTGCCAGCAGCCCCCGACAAGGACAGGGAAACACTGAAGCTTTCTTT
CDR3: CASSPRQGQGNTEAFF

V: TRBV19
D: TRBD2
size: -
J: TRBJ2-2
DNA: TGTGCCAGTAGTACCCCGGGACTAGTTACCGGGGAGCTGTTTTTT
CDR3: CASSTPGLVTGELFF

V: TRBV7-9
D: -
size: -
J: TRBJ2-1
DNA: TGTGCCAGCAGCTCCTCGGGGGCCTCCGGGCCTCAGTTCTTC
CDR3: CASSSSGASGPQFF

V: TRBV9
D: TRBD1
size: -
J: TRBJ2-2
DNA: TGTGCCAGCAGCGTAGTGGGGACAGGGGGCGCGAACACCGGGGAGCTGTTTTTT
CDR3: CASSVVGTGGANTGELFF

V: TRBV6-6
D: TRBD1
size: -
J: TRBJ2-7
DNA: TGTGCCAGCAGTCACCCGGGACAGGGGGCCTACGAGCAGTACTTC
CDR3: CASSHPGQGAYEQYF

V: TRBV10-1
D: -
size: -
J: TRBJ2-7
DNA: TGCGCCAGCAGTGAGGCTCCCCAGGTCGAGCAGTACTTC
CDR3: CASSEAPQVEQYF

V: TRBV5-6
D: TRBD1
size: -
J: TRBJ1-3
DNA: TGTGCCAGCAGCTTCCAGGGGGCGCCTGGAAACACCATATATTTT
CDR3: CASSFQGAPGNTIYF

V: TRBV11-2
D: -
size: -
J: TRBJ1-3
DNA: TGTGCCAGCAGCTTAGAGGGACATGCTGGAAACACCATATATTTT
CDR3: CASSLEGHAGNTIYF

V: TRBV23-1
D: -
size: -
J: TRBJ1-5
DNA: TGCGCCAGCAGTCATCTGCTCCTTGAGACAGGTATTAGCAATCAGCCCCAGCATTTT
CDR3: CASSHLLLETGISNQPQHF

V: TRBV9
D: -
size: once
J: TRBJ1-6
DNA: TGTGCCAGCAGTCGGACAGATAATTCACCCCTCCACTTT
CDR3: CASSRTDNSPLHF

V: TRBV9
D: -
size: few
J: TRBJ2-2
DNA: TGTGCCAGCAGCGTAGAGAGAAAAGGCACCGGGGAGCTGTTTTTT
CDR3: CASSVERKGTGELFF

V: TRBV7-9
D: -
size: few
J: TRBJ1-1
DNA: TGTGCCAGCAGCAACTCCGGTAGCACTGAAGCTTTCTTT
CDR3: CASSNSGSTEAFF

V: TRBV12-3/TRBV12-4
D: -
size: -
J: TRBJ1-2
DNA: TGTGCCAGCAGCCCCGGGGGGAGGGGCTACACCTTC
CDR3: CASSPGGRGYTF

V: TRBV5-4
D: -
size: -
J: TRBJ1-1
DNA: TGTGCCAGCAGCTTGGACAGGGTGAACACTGAAGCTTTCTTT
CDR3: CASSLDRVNTEAFF

V: TRBV7-9
D: -
size: -
J: TRBJ2-7
DNA: TGTGCCAGCAGCTTACTGGACAGCTACGAGCAGTACTTC
CDR3: CASSLLDSYEQYF

V: TRBV2
D: TRBD2
size: -
J: TRBJ2-4
DNA: TGTGCCACACAGACTAGCGGGGGCCGAGCCAAAAACATTCAGTACTTC
CDR3: CATQTSGGRAKNIQYF

V: TRBV9
D: -
size: -
J: TRBJ1-1
DNA: TGTGCCAGCAGCGTAGCTCACAGGAACACTGAAGCTTTCTTT
CDR3: CASSVAHRNTEAFF

V: TRBV9
D: -
size: -
J: TRBJ1-2
DNA: TGTGCCAGCAGCGTAGGCCCTATAGGGGTGGACTATGGCTACACCTTC
CDR3: CASSVGPIGVDYGYTF

V: TRBV5-5
D: TRBD1
size: -
J: TRBJ1-6
DNA: TGTGCCAGCAGCGCACAGGCGGGGACAGCCATCCGTTCACCCCTCCACTTT
CDR3: CASSAQAGTAIRSPLHF

V: TRBV3-1/TRBV3-2
D: TRBD1
size: -
J: TRBJ1-3
DNA: TGTGCCAGCAGCCAACGGACAGGGGCGGGAAACACCATATATTTT
CDR3: CASSQRTGAGNTIYF

V: TRBV20-1
D: -
size: once
J: TRBJ1-1
DNA: TGCAGTGCTAGAGGCAGGTCTGAAGCTTTCTTT
CDR3: CSARGRSEAFF

V: TRBV4-1
D: -
size: -
J: TRBJ1-5
DNA: TGCGCCAGCAGCCAAGCTGAGTGGCAGCCCCAGCATTTT
CDR3: CASSQAEWQPQHF

V: TRBV15
D: -
size: -
J: TRBJ2-6
DNA: TGTGCCACCAGCAGAGATTTCGGGGGTTCCTCTGGGGCCAACGTCCTGACTTTC
CDR3: CATSRDFGGSSGANVLTF

V: TRBV6-5
D: TRBD1
size: -
J: TRBJ1-2
DNA: TGTGCCAGCAACAAGACAGGGGAGACGAATGGCTACACCTTC
CDR3: CASNKTGETNGYTF

V: TRBV12-3/TRBV12-4
D: -
size: -
J: TRBJ1-4
DNA: TGTGCCAGCAGTTTGTCAGGGGAAAAACTGTTTTTT
CDR3: CASSLSGEKLFF

V: TRBV7-9
D: TRBD1
size: -
J: TRBJ1-2
DNA: TGTGCCAGCAGAGCTGACAGGGGTTTCTACACCTTC
CDR3: CASRADRGFYTF

V: TRBV3-1/TRBV3-2
D: TRBD2
size: -
J: TRBJ2-1
DNA: TGTGCCAGCAGCCAAGATAAGCCCCAGCAGCGGGACTACAATGAGCAGTTCTTC
CDR3: CASSQDKPQQRDYNEQFF

V: TRBV6-6
D: -
size: -
J: TRBJ1-1
DNA: TGTGCCAGCAGTTACGTAGAGAACACTGAAGCTTTCTTT
CDR3: CASSYVENTEAFF

V: TRBV27
D: TRBD2
size: -
J: TRBJ2-2
DNA: TGTGCCAGCCGCTCGGGGGGGCTCCACACCGGGGAGCTGTTTTTT
CDR3: CASRSGGLHTGELFF

V: TRBV7-8
D: -
size: -
J: TRBJ2-2
DNA: TGTGCCAGCAGCCCACCGGGACCGACGAACACCGGGGAGCTGTTTTTT
CDR3: CASSPPGPTNTGELFF

V: TRBV19
D: TRBD1
size: -
J: TRBJ1-2
DNA: TGTGCCAGTAGTAGCCGGGACAGGGGCCCCTTTAACTATGGCTACACCTTC
CDR3: CASSSRDRGPFNYGYTF

V: TRBV7-6
D: -
size: -
J: TRBJ2-7
DNA: TGTGCCAGCAGCTTAGCAGGCGGGGGCACCTACGAGCAGTACTTC
CDR3: CASSLAGGGTYEQYF

V: TRBV11-1
D: -
size: -
J: TRBJ2-5
DNA: TGTGCCAGCAGGCCGAGGGCGCAAGAGACCCAGTACTTC
CDR3: CASRPRAQETQYF

V: TRBV6-6
D: -
size: -
J: TRBJ2-2
DNA: TGTGCCAGCAGTACTGTAGTAGGGGGGTACACCGGGGAGCTGTTTTTT
CDR3: CASSTVVGGYTGELFF

V: TRBV3-1/TRBV3-2
D: -
size: -
J: TRBJ2-2
DNA: TGTGCCAGCAGCCTTATGCCCGGGACCAACACCGGGGAGCTGTTTTTT
CDR3: CASSLMPGTNTGELFF

V: TRBV29-1
D: -
size: -
J: TRBJ1-1
DNA: TGCAGCGTTTTACTTAGACAATCGGGAGCGGTGGGCACTGAAGCTTTCTTT
CDR3: CSVLLRQSGAVGTEAFF

V: TRBV18
D: TRBD1
size: -
J: TRBJ1-1
DNA: TGTGCCAGCGCACAGGGGCAGGACACTGAAGCTTTCTTT
CDR3: CASAQGQDTEAFF

V: TRBV7-8
D: -
size: -
J: TRBJ1-5
DNA: TGTGCCAGCAGCTTCGGGGTGGGACCCAGGTCGCCCCAGCATTTT
CDR3: CASSFGVGPRSPQHF

V: TRBV27
D: -
size: -
J: TRBJ1-3
DNA: TGTGCCAGCTCTGAGAGGGCTGGAAACACCATATATTTT
CDR3: CASSERAGNTIYF

V: TRBV27
D: TRBD1
size: -
J: TRBJ2-1
DNA: TGTGCCAGTTCCCCGGGACAGGGGGCCGTAAATGAGCAGTTCTTC
CDR3: CASSPGQGAVNEQFF

V: TRBV11-1
D: TRBD1
size: -
J: TRBJ2-7
DNA: TGTGCCAGCAGCCTCGACAGGGACTACGAGCAGTACTTC
CDR3: CASSLDRDYEQYF

V: TRBV6-1
D: -
size: -
J: TRBJ1-2
DNA: TGTGCCAGCAGTGAACGGGGTGACGCCGGTACCTTC
CDR3: CASSERGDAGTF

V: TRBV27
D: -
size: -
J: TRBJ2-1
DNA: TGTGCCAGCAGTTTTAGGCAGGGGAGTGGTAATGAGCAGTTCTTC
CDR3: CASSFRQGSGNEQFF

V: TRBV7-8
D: TRBD2
size: -
J: TRBJ2-3
DNA: TGTGCCAGCAGCCCTGGTGGGACTAGCGGGAGAAAAGATACGCAGTATTTT
CDR3: CASSPGGTSGRKDTQYF

V: TRBV29-1
D: TRBD1
size: -
J: TRBJ1-2
DNA: TGCAGCGTTGAAGAAGGGGCCAGGGGGCACTATGGCTACACCTTC
CDR3: CSVEEGARGHYGYTF

V: TRBV9
D: -
size: -
J: TRBJ2-1
DNA: TGTGCCAGCAGCACTCGCCCCAGGGGAACCGATGAGCAGTTCTTC
CDR3: CASSTRPRGTDEQFF

V: TRBV5-1
D: TRBD2
size: -
J: TRBJ2-7
DNA: TGCGCCAGCAGCTTGGACCTAGCGGGAGGGCCGGGCGAGCAGTACTTC
CDR3: CASSLDLAGGPGEQYF

V: TRBV5-1
D: TRBD1
size: -
J: TRBJ1-2
DNA: TGCGCCAGCAGCCTGGACAGGGGGCAAGGAGGCTACACCTTC
CDR3: CASSLDRGQGGYTF

V: TRBV7-6
D: -
size: -
J: TRBJ1-3
DNA: TGTGCCAGCAGCTTAGGGGTAGGCAACTCTGGAAACACCATATATTTT
CDR3: CASSLGVGNSGNTIYF

V: TRBV25-1
D: TRBD1
size: -
J: TRBJ1-2
DNA: TGTGCCAGCAGGCAGACAGGGACTAACTATGGCTACACCTTC
CDR3: CASRQTGTNYGYTF

V: TRBV7-9
D: TRBD2
size: -
J: TRBJ2-1
DNA: TGTGCCAGCAGCTTAGTGGGGGGAACTAGCGTTACGGGGCAGTTCTTC
CDR3: CASSLVGGTSVTGQFF

V: TRBV7-9
D: -
size: -
J: TRBJ1-2
DNA: TGTGCCAGCAGCGGGAGTGGGGGCAACTATGGCTACACCTTC
CDR3: CASSGSGGNYGYTF

V: TRBV5-4
D: TRBD2
size: -
J: TRBJ2-1
DNA: TGTGCCAGCAGCTTGGCCCAAGCTAGCGGAGTGTACAATGAGCAGTTCTTC
CDR3: CASSLAQASGVYNEQFF

V: TRBV19
D: -
size: -
J: TRBJ1-2
DNA: TGTGCCAGTAAATGGGGTGGGACGGGGCCCCAGGATGGCTACACCTTC
CDR3: CASKWGGTGPQDGYTF